Listed here is a single T cell receptor beta chain. Sequencing used immunoSEQ multiplex PCR; TCRdb keeps in-frame clones, though not all of them. The profile covers a few hundred thousand clones, with around nine tenths appearing a single time and 15% to 20% taken by the ten largest. The data belong to a study of shared clonotypes between healthy human individuals. The ends were cut back, 2 bases at V and 3 bases at J, with 11 bases in the middle. The germline gives CDR1 SGHNT, CDR2 YENEEA. This CDR3 has 14 amino acids. Only Caucasian adults living in Nashville, Tennessee made up the donor group. Sequenced material: memory CD8+ T cells sorted from blood. Indicated subset: CD45RO+ cells pooled with CCR7-negative TemRA cells. This TCR was sampled from a man aged 18 to 29 in good health. This chain connects TRBV11-3 to TRBJ2-7; D is perhaps TRBD2 (5 bases). The CDR3 loop is CASSLSPGSYEQYF. The CDR3 nucleotides read TGTGCCAGCAGCTTATCCCCGGGAAGCTACGAGCAGTACTTC.